The rows below give T cell receptor beta chains drawn from one sample of a study of OX40 agonist ivuxolimab in advanced cancers. TCRdb's table, derived via immunoSEQ multiplex PCR, lists solely in-frame clones and lacks some. The table lists nearly 20,000 clones, less than 90% of them singletons. The sample was CD4+ or CD8+ T cells sorted from blood, taken in a trial of the OX40 agonist ivuxolimab. These receptor sequences come from an adult with an advanced solid tumor such as melanoma, head and neck, liver or kidney cancer. CDR3s include the opening cysteine and the closing phenylalanine or tryptophan. D genes are given only for firm matches. The size entry is marked missing in some rows and otherwise reads once, few, many or a size class.

>TRBV18|TRBJ1-3|once|-
CASTRGTGNTIYF
TGTGCCAGCACTAGGGGTACTGGAAACACCATATATTTT
>TRBV5-8|TRBJ1-1|-|-
CASSWPGRGGTEAFF
TGTGCCAGCAGCTGGCCCGGGAGGGGAGGGACTGAAGCTTTCTTT
>TRBV19|TRBJ1-6|-|-
CASSIDNSPLHF
TGTGCCAGTAGTATAGATAATTCACCCCTCCACTTT
>TRBV5-1|TRBJ1-4|-|-
CASSFVAGINEKLFF
TGCGCCAGCAGCTTCGTGGCAGGGATTAATGAAAAACTGTTTTTT
>TRBV2|TRBJ1-2|-|-
CASSEQGPTSLWWGYTF
TGTGCCAGCAGCGAACAGGGCCCAACCTCCCTCTGGTGGGGCTACACCTTC
>TRBV7-3|TRBJ2-7|-|TRBD2
CASSPTPTSGPYEQYF
TGTGCCAGCAGCCCGACCCCGACTAGCGGGCCCTACGAGCAGTACTTC
>TRBV18|TRBJ2-7|-|TRBD2
CASSPLLAGGAADEQYF
TGTGCCAGCTCACCACTACTGGCGGGAGGCGCTGCAGACGAGCAGTACTTC
>TRBV7-8|TRBJ2-3|once|-
CASSSGPRDTQYF
TGTGCCAGCAGCTCGGGGCCGAGGGATACGCAGTATTTT
>TRBV27|TRBJ2-7|-|TRBD1
CASSKPGQGFYEQYF
TGTGCCAGCTCAAAGCCGGGACAGGGGTTCTACGAGCAGTACTTC
>TRBV19|TRBJ2-2|-|TRBD1
CATGTGGYRELFF
TGTGCCACCGGGACAGGGGGCTACCGGGAGCTGTTTTTT
>TRBV6-5|TRBJ1-2|-|-
CASSYSPGRVGYGYTF
TGTGCCAGCAGTTACTCACCCGGCCGGGTGGGGTATGGCTACACCTTC
>TRBV6-5|TRBJ1-5|-|-
CASSYSGPQQPQHF
TGTGCCAGCAGTTACTCGGGGCCTCAACAGCCCCAGCATTTT
>TRBV11-2|TRBJ2-1|-|TRBD2
CASSLLAGGSASYNEQFF
TGTGCCAGCAGCTTACTAGCGGGGGGGAGTGCTTCCTACAATGAGCAGTTCTTC
>TRBV4-1|TRBJ1-5|medium-sized|-
CASSQDKALAQPQHF
TGCGCCAGCAGCCAAGATAAGGCGTTGGCCCAGCCCCAGCATTTT
>TRBV27|TRBJ2-3|-|TRBD1
CASRRDRVTDTQYF
TGTGCCAGCAGGAGGGACAGGGTCACAGATACGCAGTATTTT
>TRBV4-3|TRBJ2-1|-|-
CASSQEPSVGNEQFF
TGCGCCAGCAGCCAAGAACCTAGCGTGGGGAATGAGCAGTTCTTC
>TRBV19|TRBJ1-2|-|TRBD1
CASSTTGEPNYGYTF
TGTGCCAGTAGTACTACAGGGGAACCTAACTATGGCTACACCTTC
>TRBV7-3|TRBJ2-2|-|-
CASSLGGGGDSNTGELFF
TGTGCCAGCAGCTTAGGGGGGGGCGGGGACTCGAACACCGGGGAGCTGTTTTTT
>TRBV15|TRBJ2-2|-|-
CATSSRQAHTGELFF
TGTGCCACCAGCTCCCGACAGGCGCACACCGGGGAGCTGTTTTTT
>TRBV5-1|TRBJ2-1|-|-
CASSSGSTTYNEQFF
TGCGCCAGCAGCTCAGGTTCGACGACCTACAATGAGCAGTTCTTC
>TRBV29-1|TRBJ1-4|-|-
CSVEDLCRLNEELFF
TGCAGCGTTGAAGATCTGTGCCGTCTTAATGAAGAACTGTTTTTT
>TRBV10-3|TRBJ2-7|-|-
CAIRLEGSYEQYF
TGTGCCATCCGGCTGGAGGGATCCTACGAGCAGTACTTC
>TRBV11-2|TRBJ2-5|-|-
CASSPEGQIQSQETQYF
TGTGCCAGCAGCCCCGAGGGGCAGATTCAGTCACAAGAGACCCAGTACTTC
>TRBV4-1|TRBJ2-7|-|-
CASSQAGLNYEQYF
TGCGCCAGCAGCCAAGCCGGCCTGAACTACGAGCAGTACTTC
>TRBV7-9|TRBJ2-1|-|-
CASFEVLSYNEQFF
TGTGCCAGCTTCGAGGTTTTATCTTACAATGAGCAGTTCTTC
>TRBV19|TRBJ1-2|-|TRBD1
CASSRRDRGHYGYTF
TGTGCCAGTAGTAGGCGGGACAGGGGGCACTATGGCTACACCTTC
>TRBV4-2|TRBJ1-2|few|-
CASSQVGTVNGYTF
TGTGCCAGCAGCCAAGTTGGGACGGTGAATGGCTACACCTTC
>TRBV5-1|TRBJ1-1|once|TRBD1
CASSLGAAGGTGMSFF
TGCGCCAGCAGCTTGGGTGCGGCAGGGGGCACGGGGATGTCTTTCTTT
>TRBV4-1|TRBJ1-1|-|TRBD1
CASSQVDRDFTEAFF
TGCGCCAGCAGCCAAGTCGACAGGGACTTCACTGAAGCTTTCTTT
>TRBV7-8|TRBJ2-7|-|TRBD2
CASSLGVAGKSYEQYF
TGTGCCAGCAGCTTAGGGGTAGCGGGAAAGTCCTACGAGCAGTACTTC
>TRBV14|TRBJ1-2|-|-
CASSQEGVRLYGYTF
TGTGCCAGCAGCCAAGAAGGCGTACGGCTCTATGGCTACACCTTC
>TRBV5-1|TRBJ2-1|once|-
CASSPNLGGHEQFF
TGCGCCAGCAGCCCCAATCTGGGAGGTCATGAGCAGTTCTTC
>TRBV15|TRBJ1-1|few|-
CATSRGQGYTEAFF
TGTGCCACCAGCAGAGGGCAGGGCTACACTGAAGCTTTCTTT
>TRBV5-5|TRBJ2-7|-|-
CASRAGRYEQYF
TGTGCCAGCAGGGCAGGGCGCTACGAGCAGTACTTC
>TRBV5-1|TRBJ2-5|-|-
CARTEAGETQYF
TGCGCCAGGACTGAGGCCGGGGAGACCCAGTACTTC
>TRBV11-1|TRBJ2-1|-|-
CASSLGSELREQFF
TGTGCCAGCAGCTTAGGGAGCGAGCTCCGGGAGCAGTTCTTC
>TRBV19|TRBJ1-1|-|-
CASSISYLNTEAFF
TGTGCCAGTAGTATATCATACTTAAACACTGAAGCTTTCTTT
>TRBV19|TRBJ1-5|-|-
CASSMTRWRNYNYSNQPQHF
TGTGCCAGTAGTATGACGCGATGGAGAAATTACAATTATAGCAATCAGCCCCAGCATTTT
>TRBV9|TRBJ2-5|-|-
CASSGGARVEGETQYF
TGTGCCAGCAGCGGCGGGGCCAGGGTAGAAGGAGAGACCCAGTACTTC
>TRBV30|TRBJ2-5|-|-
CAWNRGGQETQYF
TGTGCCTGGAACAGGGGAGGTCAAGAGACCCAGTACTTC
>TRBV9|TRBJ1-4|few|TRBD1
CASSVGDRADEKLFF
TGTGCCAGCAGCGTAGGGGACAGGGCGGACGAAAAACTGTTTTTT
>TRBV6-1|TRBJ2-7|-|-
CASKGGGSNYEQYF
TGTGCCAGCAAAGGGGGAGGGTCGAACTACGAGCAGTACTTC
>TRBV9|TRBJ1-5|-|TRBD1
CASSVEGTGNQPQHF
TGTGCCAGCAGCGTAGAAGGGACAGGGAATCAGCCCCAGCATTTT
>TRBV5-6|TRBJ2-7|once|-
CASSLTYSSYEQYF
TGTGCCAGCAGCTTGACATATAGCTCCTACGAGCAGTACTTC
>TRBV4-2|TRBJ2-2|-|TRBD2
CASSRGLAGEAAGELFF
TGTGCCAGCAGCCGTGGACTAGCGGGAGAAGCGGCCGGGGAGCTGTTTTTT
>TRBV9|TRBJ2-7|once|-
CASSVATRSEQYF
TGTGCCAGCAGCGTAGCTACTCGGTCAGAGCAGTACTTC
>TRBV4-3|TRBJ2-1|-|-
CASSQVGNYNEQFF
TGCGCCAGCAGCCAAGTGGGCAACTACAATGAGCAGTTCTTC
>TRBV6-1|TRBJ2-7|-|-
CASSQGPNSYEQYF
TGTGCCAGCAGCCAGGGTCCTAACTCCTACGAGCAGTACTTC
>TRBV19|TRBJ1-6|once|TRBD1
CASRRQGSSYNSPLHF
TGTGCCAGTAGACGACAGGGTAGCTCCTATAATTCACCCCTCCACTTT
>TRBV27|TRBJ2-1|-|TRBD2
CASSLGTSGGARQFF
TGTGCCAGCAGTTTAGGGACTAGCGGGGGGGCAAGGCAGTTCTTC
>TRBV5-4|TRBJ2-5|-|TRBD2
CASSPTSGASQETQYF
TGTGCCAGCAGCCCCACTAGCGGAGCCTCCCAAGAGACCCAGTACTTC
>TRBV7-9|TRBJ1-4|-|-
CASNLTQEKLFF
TGTGCCAGCAACCTGACCCAGGAAAAACTGTTTTTT
>TRBV2|TRBJ2-1|-|-
CASGLIDSFF
TGTGCCAGTGGACTAATAGATTCGTTCTTC
>TRBV7-3|TRBJ2-3|-|TRBD2
CASSLTYSGGGGVTDTQYF
TGTGCCAGCAGCTTAACCTACTCGGGCGGCGGGGGAGTCACAGATACGCAGTATTTT
>TRBV5-1|TRBJ2-5|-|-
CASSLSTGQETQYF
TGCGCCAGCAGCTTGTCTACAGGACAAGAGACCCAGTACTTC